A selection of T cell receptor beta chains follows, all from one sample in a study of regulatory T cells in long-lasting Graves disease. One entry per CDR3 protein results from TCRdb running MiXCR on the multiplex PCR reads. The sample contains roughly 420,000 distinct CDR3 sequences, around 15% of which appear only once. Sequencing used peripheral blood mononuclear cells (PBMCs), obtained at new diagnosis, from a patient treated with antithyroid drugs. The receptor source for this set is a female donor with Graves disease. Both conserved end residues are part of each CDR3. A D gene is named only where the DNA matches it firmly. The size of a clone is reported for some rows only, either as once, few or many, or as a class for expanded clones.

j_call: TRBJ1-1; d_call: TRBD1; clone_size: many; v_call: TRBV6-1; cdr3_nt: TGTGCCAGCAGTGACTCCGGGACAGGGGTTCGTCGCACTGAAGCTTTCTTT; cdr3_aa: CASSDSGTGVRRTEAFF
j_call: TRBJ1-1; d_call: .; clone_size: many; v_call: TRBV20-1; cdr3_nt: TGCAGTGCTAGTGGGGTTGACGCTGAAGCTTTCTTT; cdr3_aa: CSASGVDAEAFF
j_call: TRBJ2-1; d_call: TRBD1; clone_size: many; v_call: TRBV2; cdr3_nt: TGTGCCAGCAGTGAAAATAGTTGGGACAGGGGGCTTGGTGAGCAGTTCTTC; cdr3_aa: CASSENSWDRGLGEQFF
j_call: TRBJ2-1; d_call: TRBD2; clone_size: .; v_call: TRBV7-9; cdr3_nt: TGTGCCAGCAGCCCCGAAGAGCGGGGGGGCCAAGACAATGAGCAGTTCTTC; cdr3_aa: CASSPEERGGQDNEQFF
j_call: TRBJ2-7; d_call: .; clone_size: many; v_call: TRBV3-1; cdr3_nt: TGTGCCAGCAGCCACCCGGACGGCGAGCAGTACTTC; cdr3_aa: CASSHPDGEQYF
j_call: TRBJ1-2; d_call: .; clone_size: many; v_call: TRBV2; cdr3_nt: TGTGCCAGCAGTGCTTCCAACTATGGCTACACCTTC; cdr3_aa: CASSASNYGYTF
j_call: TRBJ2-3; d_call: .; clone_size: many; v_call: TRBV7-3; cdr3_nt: TGTGCCAGCAGCTTAACTACAGGGATGGATACGCAGTATTTT; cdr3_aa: CASSLTTGMDTQYF
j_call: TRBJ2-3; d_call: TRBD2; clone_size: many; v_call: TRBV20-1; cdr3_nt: TGCAGTGCTAGAACTACTAGCGGGGGGAGCACAGATACGCAGTATTTT; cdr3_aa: CSARTTSGGSTDTQYF
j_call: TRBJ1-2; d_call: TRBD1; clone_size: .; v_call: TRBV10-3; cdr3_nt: TGTGCCATCAGTGATGGACAGGGCGGCTATGGCTACACCTTC; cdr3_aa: CAISDGQGGYGYTF
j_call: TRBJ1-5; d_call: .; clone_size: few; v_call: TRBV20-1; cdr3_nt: TGCAGTGCTTATGACCGCTATAGCAATCAGCCCCAGCATTTT; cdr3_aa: CSAYDRYSNQPQHF
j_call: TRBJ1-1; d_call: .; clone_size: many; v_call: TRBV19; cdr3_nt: TGTGCCAGCAGCATGACAGCGGCCACTGAAGCTTTCTTT; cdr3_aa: CASSMTAATEAFF
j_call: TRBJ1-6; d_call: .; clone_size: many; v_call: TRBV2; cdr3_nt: TGTGCCAGCCGGACGGTCGTCGGAAATTCACCCCTCCACTTT; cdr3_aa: CASRTVVGNSPLHF
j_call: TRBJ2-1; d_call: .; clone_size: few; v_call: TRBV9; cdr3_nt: TGTGCCAGCAGCGTAGGCGGACAGATTGAGCAGTTCTTC; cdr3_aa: CASSVGGQIEQFF
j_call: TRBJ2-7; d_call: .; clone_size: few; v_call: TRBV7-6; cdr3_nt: TGTGCCAGCAGCCGCGTAAGCTCCTACGAGCAGTACTTC; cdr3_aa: CASSRVSSYEQYF
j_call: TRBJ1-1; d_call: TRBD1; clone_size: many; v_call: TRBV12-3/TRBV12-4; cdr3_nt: TGTGCCAGCACCCGCGACAGGGTGAGCACTGAAGCTTTCTTT; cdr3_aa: CASTRDRVSTEAFF
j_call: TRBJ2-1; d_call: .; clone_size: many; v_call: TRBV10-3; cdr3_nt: TGTGCCATCCGATCCCATTTCGACAGAAACTCCTACAATGAGCAGTTCTTC; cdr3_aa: CAIRSHFDRNSYNEQFF
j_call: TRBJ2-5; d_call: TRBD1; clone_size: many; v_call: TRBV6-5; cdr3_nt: TGTGCCAGCAGTTACTCACGCGCCGGACAGGGGCAAGAGACCCAGTACTTC; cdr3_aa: CASSYSRAGQGQETQYF
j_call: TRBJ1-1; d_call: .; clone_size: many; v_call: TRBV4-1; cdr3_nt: TGCGCCAGCAGCCAGTCTGGACGGCAAATCATAAACACTGAAGCTTTCTTT; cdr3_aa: CASSQSGRQIINTEAFF
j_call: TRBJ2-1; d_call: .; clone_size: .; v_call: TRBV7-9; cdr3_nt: TGTGCCAGCAGCTTAATCGTGGGGGGCTCCTACAATGAGCAGTTCTTC; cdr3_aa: CASSLIVGGSYNEQFF
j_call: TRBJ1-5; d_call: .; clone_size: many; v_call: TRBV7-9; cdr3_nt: TGTGCCAGCGGAGGGGGAGTGAGCAATCAGCCCCAGCATTTT; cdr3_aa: CASGGGVSNQPQHF
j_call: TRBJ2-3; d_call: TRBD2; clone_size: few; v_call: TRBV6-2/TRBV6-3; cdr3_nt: TGTGCCAGCAGCCGACCTAGCGGGAGTGAACCAGATACGCAGTATTTT; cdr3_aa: CASSRPSGSEPDTQYF
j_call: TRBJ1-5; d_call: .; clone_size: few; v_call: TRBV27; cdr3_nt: TGTGCCAGCAGCACCGGGCCGCATCAGCCCCAGCATTTT; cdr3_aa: CASSTGPHQPQHF
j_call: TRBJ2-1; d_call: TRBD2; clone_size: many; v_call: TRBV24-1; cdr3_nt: TGTGCCACCAGTGAGGCTAGCGGGGGGGCCTCCAATGAGCAGTTCTTC; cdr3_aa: CATSEASGGASNEQFF
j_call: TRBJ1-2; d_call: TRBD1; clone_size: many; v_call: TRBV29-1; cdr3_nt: TGCAGCGTTGAAAGGACAGGGACCTATGGCTACACCTTC; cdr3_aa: CSVERTGTYGYTF
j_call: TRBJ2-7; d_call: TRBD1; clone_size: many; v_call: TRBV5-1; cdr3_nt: TGCGCCAGCAGCTTCTTTCCCAGGGGGTTCAATTCCTACGAGCAGTACTTC; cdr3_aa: CASSFFPRGFNSYEQYF